This T cell receptor (beta chain) appears in the sequencing data of a study of technical replicates of blood from several donors. Libraries were prepared by immunoSEQ multiplex PCR; TCRdb keeps only in-frame clonotypes and omits some of them. Altogether roughly 82,000 clones are present, over 80% being singletons, with the ten largest covering 0.25% to 0.35%. This clone was picked up one time. The germline V gene encodes CDR1 MNHEY and CDR2 SMNVEV (reference sequence). V dropped 4 bases and J dropped 4 bases, with 10 bases sitting between them. This CDR3 has 13 residues. This receptor was identified in a human donor in good health. Sequenced sample: T cells isolated from PBMCs. This chain uses TRBV27 with TRBJ1-1; D is ambiguous. Here the CDR3 reads CASSSYIATEAFF. The CDR3 DNA is TGTGCCAGCAGTTCGTACATCGCCACTGAAGCTTTCTTT.